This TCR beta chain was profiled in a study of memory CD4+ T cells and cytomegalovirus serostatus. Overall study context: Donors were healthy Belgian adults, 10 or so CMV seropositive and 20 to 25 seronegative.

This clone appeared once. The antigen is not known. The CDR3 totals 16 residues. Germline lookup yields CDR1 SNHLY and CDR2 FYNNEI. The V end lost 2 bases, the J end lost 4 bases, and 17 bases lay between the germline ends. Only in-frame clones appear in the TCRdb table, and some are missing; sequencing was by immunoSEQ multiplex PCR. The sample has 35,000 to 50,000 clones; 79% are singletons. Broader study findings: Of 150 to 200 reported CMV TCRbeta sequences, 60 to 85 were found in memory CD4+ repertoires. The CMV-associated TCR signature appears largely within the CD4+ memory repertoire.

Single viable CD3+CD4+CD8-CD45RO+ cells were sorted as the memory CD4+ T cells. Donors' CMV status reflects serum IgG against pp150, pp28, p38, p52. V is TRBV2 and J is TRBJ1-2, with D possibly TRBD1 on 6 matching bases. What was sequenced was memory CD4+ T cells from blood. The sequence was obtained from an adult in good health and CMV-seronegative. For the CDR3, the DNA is TGTGCCAGCAGTGAATCAGGGGAGAAGGCCTTCTATGGCTACACCTTC. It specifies CASSESGEKAFYGYTF. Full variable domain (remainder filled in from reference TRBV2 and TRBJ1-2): EPEVTQTPSHQVTQMGQEVILRCVPISNHLYFYWYRQILGQKVEFLVSFYNNEISEKSEIFDDQFSVERPDGSNFTLKIRSTKLEDSAMYFCASSESGEKAFYGYTFGSGTRLTVV.